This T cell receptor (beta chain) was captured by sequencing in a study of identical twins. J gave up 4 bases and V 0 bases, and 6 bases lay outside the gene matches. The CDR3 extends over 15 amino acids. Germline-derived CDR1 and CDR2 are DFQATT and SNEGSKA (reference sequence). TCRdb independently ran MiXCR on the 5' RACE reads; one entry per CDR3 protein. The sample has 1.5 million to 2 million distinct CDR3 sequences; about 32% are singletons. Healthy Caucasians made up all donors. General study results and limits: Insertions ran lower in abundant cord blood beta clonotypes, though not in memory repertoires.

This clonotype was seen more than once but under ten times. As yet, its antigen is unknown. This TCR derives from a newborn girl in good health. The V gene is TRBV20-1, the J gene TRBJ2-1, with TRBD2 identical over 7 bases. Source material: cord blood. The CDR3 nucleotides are TGCAGTGCTAGAGAATGGGGCGGGGGATACAATGAGCAGTTCTTC. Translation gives CSAREWGGGYNEQFF.